These 9 T cell receptor beta chains originate from one sample sequenced in a study of blood T cell repertoires in COVID-19. Generated by immunoSEQ multiplex PCR, the TCRdb table keeps only in-frame clones and is missing some. This table has about 93,000 clones, 90% appearing once. Sequenced: peripheral blood. The source is a human donor with active COVID-19. The donor label of this sample is uncertain.

V and J are TRBV18 and TRBJ1-1; D may be TRBD1 (5 bases). Germline values: CDR1 KGHSH, CDR2 LQKENI. Trimming removed 4 bases at V and 6 bases at J, with 15 bases between. CDR3 length equals 14 residues. CDR3 sequence reads: CASSLNFQGSEAFF. CDR3 in DNA: TGTGCCAGCTCACTGAATTTCCAGGGTTCTGAAGCTTTCTTT.

V usage is TRBV5-1 and J usage is TRBJ1-5; 9 nucleotides align to TRBD1. Germline V lookup: CDR1 SGHRS, CDR2 YFSETQ. The J segment lost 8 bases and the V segment lost 0 bases, leaving 3 bases of the junction unmatched. CDR3 length: 14 amino acids. CDR3 DNA: TGCGCCAGCAGCTTGGGGACAGGGGCGGAGCCCCAGCATTTT. As protein: CASSLGTGAEPQHF.

This clone has a handful of counts. The V call is TRBV19, the J call TRBJ1-5; 8 bases agree with TRBD1. Germline CDR1 is LNHDA and CDR2 is SQIVND (reference sequence). The CDR3 length is 15 residues. V lost 3 bases to trimming and J lost 7 bases; unmatched junction nucleotides: 8. CDR3: CASSIPGGLGQPQHF. CDR3 bases: TGTGCCAGTAGTATTCCAGGGGGCTTAGGACAGCCCCAGCATTTT. Complete variable domain (other parts from reference TRBV19 and TRBJ1-5): DGGITQSPKYLFRKEGQNVTLSCEQNLNHDAMYWYRQDPGQGLRLIYYSQIVNDFQKGDIAEGYSVSREKKESFPLTVTSAQKNPTAFYLCASSIPGGLGQPQHFGDGTRLSIL.

This clone came up once. This chain connects TRBV6-2 or TRBV6-3 to TRBJ2-3; 11 bases are shared with TRBD1. The CDR3 totals 15 residues. V lost 5 bases, J lost 5 bases, and 6 bases stayed unmatched. CDR1 and CDR2 (germline): MNHEY, SVGEGT. This CDR3 is CASSTRTGGVDTQYF. The CDR3 bases are TGTGCCAGCAGTACACGGACAGGGGGCGTAGATACGCAGTATTTT.

In this sample, this clone turned up once. The genes are TRBV5-6 and TRBJ2-3; perhaps TRBD2 as D (6 bases). The CDR3 is made up of 14 amino acids. Germline CDR1 is SGHDT and CDR2 is YYEEEE. The V gene lost 0 bases and the J gene lost 5 bases, with 10 bases spanning the gap. The CDR3 sequence: CASSLGLVGDTQYF. Here the CDR3 DNA reads TGTGCCAGCAGCTTGGGACTAGTTGGAGATACGCAGTATTTT.

The V and J genes are TRBV7-9 and TRBJ1-1, with no clear D. This CDR3 has 13 amino acids. Germline loops: CDR1 SEHNR, CDR2 FQNEAQ (reference sequence). Trimming took off 6 bases at V and 7 bases at J, with 15 bases between the two ends. In DNA, the CDR3 is TGTGCCAGCAGTCCCTTGTTCGCAGATGAAGCTTTCTTT. It is translated as CASSPLFADEAFF.

The chain links TRBV3-1 (or the pseudogene TRBV3-2) to TRBJ1-2, with D perhaps TRBD1 (5 bases). Germline assignment: CDR1 LGHDT and CDR2 YNNKEL (reference sequence). This CDR3 region has 19 residues. V was clipped by 0 bases and J by 2 bases, with 22 bases between them. The CDR3 DNA reads TGTGCCAGCAGCCAAGAATTTCGGCGGCCAGGGAATATAAACTATGGCTACACCTTC. Translated, it gives CASSQEFRRPGNINYGYTF.

V gene TRBV5-1 combines with J gene TRBJ1-3; D not certain. Looked up from germline, CDR1 is SGHRS and CDR2 is YFSETQ. The CDR3 length is 15 residues. Deletions cut 0 bases from V and 1 base from J, with 8 bases between. As DNA, the CDR3 is TGCGCCAGCAGCTTGGGTCGGAGGTCTGGAAACACCATATATTTT. Its protein product is CASSLGRRSGNTIYF.

This clone was seen once. The rearrangement joins TRBV4-1 to TRBJ1-4; no clear D. CDR1 is MGHRA, CDR2 YSYEKL, per germline. The V end was cut by 4 bases, the J end by 5 bases, with 8 bases between. The CDR3 has 13 residues. The CDR3 DNA reads as TGCGCCAGCAGCCTAAGCCGAAATGAAAAACTGTTTTTT. This codes for CASSLSRNEKLFF.